This T cell receptor beta chain was identified during a study of T cell responses to AZD1222 COVID-19 vaccine. The study, taken as a whole, reports: Elevations in Spike-specific TCR breadth and depth followed administration of two AZD1222 doses. The donor cohort was predominantly white British with a female majority, and clonal diversity may have been underestimated. There were repertoire samples only from the period after the peak T cell response. Seropositive status at baseline applied to only five or six AZD1222 recipients.

Per the germline V gene, CDR1 is SGHVS and CDR2 is FQNEAQ. The CDR3 runs 15 residues. Germline trimming cut 5 bases from V and 3 bases from J; bases unmatched to any gene: 10. Comments on this clone: Its antigen is undetermined.

Here immunoSEQ multiplex PCR was the method, and the copy in TCRdb shows in-frame clones only, minus some. The table records about 97,000 clones, 87% of them present only once. The V call is TRBV7-8, the J call TRBJ2-7, with TRBD2 matching 7 bases. This TCR was sampled from an adult in good health. The input for sequencing was peripheral blood, taken on day 0 of AZD1222 vaccination. The CDR3 reads CASSLSGTLSYEQYF. In nucleotides, the CDR3 is TGTGCCAGCAGCCTCAGCGGGACTCTAAGCTACGAGCAGTACTTC.